This note documents a single T cell receptor beta chain sequence. Source study methods: How many nucleated cells were present was estimated from reference gene primer amplification. Generated by immunoSEQ multiplex PCR, the TCRdb table keeps only in-frame clones and is missing some. D and trimming were read from the DNA, whereas the V and J calls and clone size are those reported in that table. In the table there are about 170,000 clones, around four fifths of which are singletons. The sample originates from a study of blood T cell repertoires in COVID-19. Across the whole study: The study drew acute and convalescent COVID-19 samples from the United States, Italy and Spain. T cells, B-cell-depleted T cells, or PBMCs provided the cDNA or gDNA that served as material.

The clonotype comes from a woman in her fifties or sixties in a cohort exposed to, infected with or recovered from COVID-19 (not recorded which). The sequencing sample was made of PBMCs or T cells enriched from blood (not recorded which).

CDR3 in amino acids: CSVGAGVDNEQFF. The CDR3 nucleotides read TGCAGCGTCGGGGCGGGAGTGGACAATGAGCAGTTCTTC. This chain uses TRBV29-1 with TRBJ2-1, with TRBD2 matching 7 bases. Germline lookup yields CDR1 SQVTM and CDR2 ANQGSEA. V lost 6 bases, J lost 5 bases, and 7 bases stayed unmatched. This CDR3 comprises 13 residues.